This TCR beta chain was sequenced in a study of blood T cell repertoires in COVID-19. Using immunoSEQ multiplex PCR, the repertoire was profiled, and TCRdb retains in-frame clones only, with some absent. The sample yields 200,000 to 300,000 clones, 75% to 90% seen once. A COVID-19 case had been met by exposed participants during the 2 weeks before study entry. Per germline, CDR1 SEHNR and CDR2 FQNEAQ (reference sequence). The CDR3 spans 16 residues. With V trimmed by 1 base and J by 5 bases, 11 bases remained unmatched. The sample taken for sequencing was PBMCs or T cells enriched from blood (not recorded which). V gene TRBV7-9 combines with J gene TRBJ2-7; 7 bases are shared with TRBD1. This sequence was found in a woman aged 40 to 50 who had been exposed to COVID-19. CDR3 amino acids: CASSLGLGGQSHEQYV. The CDR3 coding sequence is TGTGCCAGCAGCTTAGGGTTAGGGGGACAGTCTCACGAGCAGTACGTC.